Here is one T cell receptor (beta chain) with its context. The antigen is unknown. The assay was immunoSEQ multiplex PCR, and TCRdb's table has in-frame clones only and misses some. The sample shows 35,000 to 50,000 clones, about 83% of them seen only once. Time point defined: week 35, safety follow-up. Alongside topical imiquimod, each dose of vaccine comprised 300 ug of mutant IDH1 20-mer peptide. There were eight vaccinations for patients, given in weeks 1, 3, 5, 7, 11, 15, 19 and 23. The data derive from a study of a mutant IDH1 vaccine in newly diagnosed glioma. Study overall: Vaccination followed radiotherapy alone by 4-6 weeks, or accompanied temozolomide cycles. Most patients had received both radiotherapy and temozolomide, the prior options being radiotherapy, temozolomide, or both. Whole-study results and caveats: Among patients, 93.3% showed immune responses induced by the vaccine.

CDR1 is LNHDA, CDR2 SQIVND, per germline (reference sequence). The CDR3 totals 14 residues. J lost 2 bases, V lost 5 bases, and 4 bases had no gene match. The clonotype originates from a woman aged 50 to 65 with glioma. The gene calls are TRBV19 and TRBJ2-5; 8 bases fit TRBD1. The specimen was PBMCs, collected from a glioma patient whose treatment included an IDH1 peptide vaccine. The CDR3 reads CASSLTGGQETQYF. CDR3 DNA sequence: TGTGCCAGTAGTCTTACAGGGGGGCAAGAGACCCAGTACTTC.